This T cell receptor beta chain stems from a study of blood T cell repertoires in COVID-19. Germline values: CDR1 KGHSH, CDR2 LQKENI. This CDR3 contains 17 residues. Trimming took 5 bases from V and 1 from J; bases not matched to a gene: 8. Repertoires were generated with immunoSEQ multiplex PCR, while TCRdb's copy carries only in-frame clones and drops some. Among 210,000 or so clones listed, more than 80% were seen once. The chain uses TRBV18 and TRBJ2-2, with 9 bases matching TRBD1. The receptor was derived from a woman aged 25-40 years with COVID-19, enrolled during active disease. Sequenced material: peripheral blood. CDR3 nucleotides: TGTGCCAGCTCAGTCCTGCCGGGACAGGGGAACACCGGGGAGCTGTTTTTT. This codes for CASSVLPGQGNTGELFF. Filled out from reference TRBV18 and TRBJ2-2, the complete variable domain reads NAGVMQNPRHLVRRRGQEARLRCSPMKGHSHVYWYRQLPEEGLKFMVYLQKENIIDESGMPKERFSAEFPKEGPSILRIQQVVRGDSAAYFCASSVLPGQGNTGELFFGEGSRLTVL.